The next 9 T cell receptor beta chains were all read from a single sample in a study of cytomegalovirus exposure and HLA in healthy donors. This PCR relied on a set of 60 Vbeta primers and 13 Jbeta primers. Measured with immunoSEQ multiplex PCR; TCRdb has only the in-frame clones, and not every one. This sample carries some 170,000 clones, about 65% of them seen once, and the ten largest clones take about 2.7%. Sequencing was performed on PBMCs. These receptors were taken from a woman aged 25 to 45 in good health and CMV-seronegative.

The rearrangement uses TRBV6-5 and TRBJ1-5; TRBD1 matches 8 bases. Germline CDR1 reads MNHEY; CDR2 reads SVGAGI. Trimming at V came to 7 bases and at J to 7 bases, leaving 3 bases not matched to a gene. CDR3 length: 12 amino acids. The CDR3 nucleotides are TGTGCCAGCAATACAGGGGGACAGCCCCAGCATTTT. This codes for CASNTGGQPQHF.

Regarding this clone: This same CDR3 is encoded by further DNA sequences in the sample. This chain links TRBV2 with TRBJ2-1; D remains unclear. This CDR3 region has 14 residues. V dropped 5 bases and J dropped 0 bases, with 8 bases sitting between them. Germline V gene data show CDR1 as SNHLY and CDR2 as FYNNEI. This CDR3 is CASSLYSSYNEQFF. The CDR3 DNA reads as TGTGCCAGCAGTCTTTACAGCTCCTACAATGAGCAGTTCTTC.

J is TRBJ1-2 and V is TRBV6-1, with TRBD1 matching 10 bases. Germline V CDR1 and CDR2: MNHNS, SASEGT. The trim removed 1 base at V and 8 bases at J, leaving 7 bases unmatched. The CDR3 consists of 15 residues. The CDR3 DNA reads as TGTGCCAGCAGTGAAGAGGGACAGGGGTTTTCCGGCTACACCTTC. This encodes CASSEEGQGFSGYTF.

The V call is TRBV11-2, the J call TRBJ2-2, with 10 positions matching TRBD2. CDR1 and CDR2 (germline): SGHAT, FQNNGV. CDR3 size: 15 residues. V was pared by 8 bases and J by 4 bases, with 7 bases of the junction left unmatched. CDR3 region: CASAGTSAFTGELFF. For the CDR3, the DNA is TGTGCCAGCGCCGGGACTAGCGCGTTCACCGGGGAGCTGTTTTTT.

In nucleotides, the CDR3 is TGTGCCAGCCACGAGGGTAGTAGCGGCCTATCCTACGAGCAGTACTTC. Its protein product is CASHEGSSGLSYEQYF. The rearrangement uses TRBV7-2 and TRBJ2-7; possibly TRBD2 for D (6 bases). V lost 8 bases to trimming and J lost 1 base, with 21 bases between them. The CDR3 is made up of 16 amino acids. Germline-derived CDR1 and CDR2 are SGHTA and FQGNSA.

This chain joins TRBV29-1 and TRBJ1-2; D is possibly TRBD1 (6 bases). Per the germline V gene, CDR1 is SQVTM and CDR2 is ANQGSEA. Trimming took off 6 bases at V and 6 bases at J, with 11 bases between the two ends. This CDR3 is 11 amino acids long. The CDR3 bases are TGCAGCGTGCGGACAGAGAATGGCTACACCTTC. This codes for CSVRTENGYTF.

The chain links TRBV4-2 to TRBJ2-7, with D possibly matching TRBD1 (5 bases). Germline V gives CDR1 LGHNA, CDR2 YNFKEQ. Trimming cost V 0 bases and J 2 bases, with 11 bases left between them. The CDR3 runs 15 residues. CDR3: CASSQEFWGAYEQYF. Written as DNA, the CDR3 is TGTGCCAGCAGCCAAGAGTTTTGGGGCGCCTACGAGCAGTACTTC.

This clone was seen more than once but under ten times. The V call is TRBV4-2, the J call TRBJ2-1; D unresolved. V lost 0 bases and J 3 bases, leaving 18 bases between the germline ends. CDR3 length: 18 amino acids. Germline CDR1 is LGHNA and CDR2 is YNFKEQ. This chain's CDR3 is CASSQDRLGGNSYNEQFF. The CDR3 nucleotides read TGTGCCAGCAGCCAAGATCGCTTAGGCGGTAATAGCTACAATGAGCAGTTCTTC.

The V gene is TRBV6-4, the J gene TRBJ2-3; 7 bases agree with TRBD2. This CDR3 has 16 amino acids. The germline V gene encodes CDR1 MRHNA and CDR2 SNTAGT. The V segment lost 0 bases and the J segment 3 bases; nucleotides outside the gene matches: 6. CDR3 DNA: TGTGCCAGCAGTGACTCTGCTGGCGGGAGTACAGATACGCAGTATTTT. Translating gives CASSDSAGGSTDTQYF.